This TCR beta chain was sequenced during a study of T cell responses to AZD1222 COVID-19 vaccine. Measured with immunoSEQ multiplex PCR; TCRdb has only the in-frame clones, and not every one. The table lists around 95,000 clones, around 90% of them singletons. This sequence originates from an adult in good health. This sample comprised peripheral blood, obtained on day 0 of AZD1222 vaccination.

The CDR3 sequence: CASSLRGGYGYTF. The DNA of the CDR3 is TGTGCCAGCAGCTTAAGGGGTGGATATGGCTACACCTTC. The V gene is TRBV7-9, the J gene TRBJ1-2; perhaps TRBD1 as D (5 bases). Trimming took 2 bases from V and 5 from J, leaving 9 bases between them. The germline CDR1 and CDR2 sequences are SEHNR and FQNEAQ (reference sequence). This CDR3 spans 13 amino acids. The entire variable domain, with the rest obtained from reference TRBV7-9 and TRBJ1-2, is as follows: DTGVSQNPRHKITKRGQNVTFRCDPISEHNRLYWYRQTLGQGPEFLTYFQNEAQLEKSRLLSDRFSAERPKGSFSTLEIQRTEQGDSAMYLCASSLRGGYGYTFGSGTRLTVV.